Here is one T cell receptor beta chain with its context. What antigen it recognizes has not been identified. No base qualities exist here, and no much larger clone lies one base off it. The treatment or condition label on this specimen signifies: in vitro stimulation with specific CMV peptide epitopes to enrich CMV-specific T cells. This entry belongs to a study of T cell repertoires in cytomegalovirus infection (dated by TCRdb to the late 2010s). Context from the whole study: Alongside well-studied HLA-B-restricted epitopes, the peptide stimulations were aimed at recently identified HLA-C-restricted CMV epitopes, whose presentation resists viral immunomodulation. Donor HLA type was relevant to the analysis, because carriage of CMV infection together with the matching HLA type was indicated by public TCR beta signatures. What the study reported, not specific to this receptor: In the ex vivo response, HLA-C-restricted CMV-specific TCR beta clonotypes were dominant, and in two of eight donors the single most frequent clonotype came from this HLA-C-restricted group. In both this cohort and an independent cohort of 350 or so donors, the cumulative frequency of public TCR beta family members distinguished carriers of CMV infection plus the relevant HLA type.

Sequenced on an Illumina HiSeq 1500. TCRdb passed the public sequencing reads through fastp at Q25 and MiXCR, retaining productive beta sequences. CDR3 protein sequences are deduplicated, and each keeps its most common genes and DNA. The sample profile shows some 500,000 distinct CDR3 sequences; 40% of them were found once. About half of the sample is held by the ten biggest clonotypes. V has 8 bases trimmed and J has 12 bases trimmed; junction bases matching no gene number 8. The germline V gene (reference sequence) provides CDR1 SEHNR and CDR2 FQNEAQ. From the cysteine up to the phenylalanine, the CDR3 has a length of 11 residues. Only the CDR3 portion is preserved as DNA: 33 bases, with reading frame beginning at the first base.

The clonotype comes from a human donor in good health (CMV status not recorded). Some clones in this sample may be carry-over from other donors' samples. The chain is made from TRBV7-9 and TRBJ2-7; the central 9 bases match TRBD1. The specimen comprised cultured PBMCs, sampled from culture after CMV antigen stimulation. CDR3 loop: CASAAGQGLYF. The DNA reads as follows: TGTGCCAGCGCCGCGGGACAGGGACTGTACTTC.